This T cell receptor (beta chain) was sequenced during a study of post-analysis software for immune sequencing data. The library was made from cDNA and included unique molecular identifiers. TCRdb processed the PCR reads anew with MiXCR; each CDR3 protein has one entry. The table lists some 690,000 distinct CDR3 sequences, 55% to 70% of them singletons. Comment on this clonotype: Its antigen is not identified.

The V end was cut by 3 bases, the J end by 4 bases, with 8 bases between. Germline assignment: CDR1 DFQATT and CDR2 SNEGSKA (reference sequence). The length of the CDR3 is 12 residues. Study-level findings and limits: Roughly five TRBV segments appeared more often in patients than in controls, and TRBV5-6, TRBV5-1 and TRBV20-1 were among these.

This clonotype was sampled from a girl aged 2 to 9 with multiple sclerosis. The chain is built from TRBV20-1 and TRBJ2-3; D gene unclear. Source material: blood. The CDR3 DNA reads TGCAGTGCTAGGGGATTTGCAGATACGCAGTATTTT. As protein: CSARGFADTQYF.